One and the same sample provided the 24 T cell receptor beta chains below, sequenced in a study of siplizumab effects on memory and regulatory T cells. The table came from immunoSEQ multiplex PCR; TCRdb's copy has only in-frame clones and leaves some out. The sample has some 65,000 clones, 80% to 90% seen once. Sample: Tregs sorted from blood. The receptors originated from a human donor in good health.

The chain has TRBV6-1 and TRBJ2-7; 7 nucleotides agree with TRBD1. Germline values: CDR1 MNHNS, CDR2 SASEGT. The CDR3 length is 18 residues. The V segment lost 2 bases and the J segment 0 bases; nucleotides outside the gene matches: 13. The CDR3 reads CASSEMGTAEGNSYEQYF. CDR3 DNA: TGTGCCAGCAGTGAAATGGGGACAGCCGAAGGGAACTCCTACGAGCAGTACTTC.

The CDR3 DNA follows: TGTGCCACCGCAGGACTAGCGGGAGGTTTCAATGAGCAGTTCTTC. The encoded protein is CATAGLAGGFNEQFF. The chain has TRBV15 and TRBJ2-1; 14 bases match TRBD2. From germline, CDR1 is LNHNV and CDR2 YYDKDF (reference sequence). Trimming removed 8 bases from V and 6 bases from J; junction bases left unmatched: 6. The CDR3 is 15 residues long. The entire variable domain, with the rest obtained from reference TRBV15 and TRBJ2-1, is as follows: DAMVIQNPRYQVTQFGKPVTLSCSQTLNHNVMYWYQQKSSQAPKLLFHYYDKDFNNEADTPDNFQSRRPNTSFCFLDIRSPGLGDTAMYLCATAGLAGGFNEQFFGPGTRLTVL.

The CDR3 DNA reads TGTGCCATCTTCGGGAGTGGGGAGCTGTTTTTT. Amino acids: CAIFGSGELFF. V gene TRBV10-3 combines with J gene TRBJ2-2; D is possibly TRBD2 (6 bases). The germline CDR1 and CDR2 sequences are ENHRY and SYGVKD. CDR3 size: 11 residues. The V and J ends lost 8 bases and 8 bases respectively, with 9 bases between them.

The chain recombines TRBV7-9 with TRBJ1-5, with D uncertain. V gave up 5 bases and J gave up 4 bases, with 9 bases separating them. The CDR3 is made up of 13 amino acids. The V gene's germline CDR1 is SEHNR and CDR2 FQNEAQ (reference sequence). CDR3 loop: CASSVNINQPQHF. The CDR3 DNA reads TGTGCCAGCAGCGTAAATATTAATCAGCCCCAGCATTTT.

The count of this clone is one. The rearrangement uses TRBV7-8 and TRBJ2-1, with no clear D. This CDR3 is built from 16 residues. Trimming cost V 2 bases and J 5 bases, with 16 bases left between them. Germline lookup yields CDR1 SGHVS and CDR2 FQNEAQ. CDR3 sequence: CASSLFSDLGHNEQFF. CDR3 sequence (DNA): TGTGCCAGCAGCTTATTCTCCGACTTGGGTCACAATGAGCAGTTCTTC.

The CDR3 here is CATSKDRGMNTEAFF. CDR3 coding DNA: TGTGCCACCAGCAAGGACAGGGGGATGAACACTGAAGCTTTCTTT. This sequence joins TRBV15 and TRBJ1-1, with 10 positions matching TRBD1. CDR3 size: 15 residues. Unmatched junction bases numbered 2, after V lost 4 bases and J lost 0 bases. Germline V gene lookup returns CDR1 LNHNV and CDR2 YYDKDF (reference sequence).

The table lists this clone with a count of one. This CDR3 reads CASSGTWDPSTDTQYF. Written as DNA, the CDR3 is TGTGCCAGCAGTGGCACCTGGGATCCTAGCACAGATACGCAGTATTTT. J is TRBJ2-3 and V is TRBV2; no clear D. Germline CDR1 SNHLY, CDR2 FYNNEI. Trimming shortened V by 4 bases and J by 0 bases, and 14 bases separated the two germline ends. This CDR3 comprises 16 residues.

This sequence joins TRBV11-2 and TRBJ2-2, with no clear D. Trimming removed 5 bases from V and 0 bases from J, with 4 bases in between. This CDR3 has 13 amino acids. Germline V CDR1 and CDR2: SGHAT, FQNNGV. In DNA form, the CDR3 reads TGTGCCAGCAGCATCACGAACACCGGGGAGCTGTTTTTT. It is translated as CASSITNTGELFF.

This chain links TRBV19 with TRBJ1-2; D perhaps matches TRBD1 (6 bases). The CDR3 runs to 18 residues. Germline CDR1 is LNHDA and CDR2 is SQIVND (reference sequence). Trimming stripped 5 bases from V and 4 bases from J, with 26 bases between. Here the CDR3 DNA reads TGTGCCAGTAGTTCCAGTATGGTGGGGGCGCGCAGAGGCTATGGCTACACCTTC. It encodes CASSSSMVGARRGYGYTF.

The V gene is TRBV2, the J gene TRBJ1-4; D remains ambiguous. Germline V gives CDR1 SNHLY, CDR2 FYNNEI. The CDR3 contains 15 residues. Trimming removed 4 bases from V and 5 bases from J, with 14 bases in between. Here the CDR3 DNA reads TGTGCCAGCAGTGTTTTAGGGTTGGGGAATGAAAAACTGTTTTTT. Amino acids: CASSVLGLGNEKLFF.

The chain is built from TRBV9 and TRBJ2-1; maybe TRBD2 (6 bases). Trimming took off 0 bases at V and 8 bases at J, with 21 bases between the two ends. The germline gives CDR1 SGDLS, CDR2 YYNGEE. The CDR3 contains 17 residues. The CDR3 DNA reads as TGTGCCAGCAGCGTAGAGCTGGGCGGGCCGGGGGTGGATGAGCAGTTCTTC. Protein: CASSVELGGPGVDEQFF.

The genes are TRBV7-7 and TRBJ2-6, with no clear D. From germline, CDR1 is SSHAT and CDR2 FNYEAQ (reference sequence). The CDR3 loop spans 15 amino acids. V shed 8 bases and J shed 5 bases, with 16 bases lying between them. CDR3 DNA sequence: TGTGCCAGCTTAATGCCACAAAGTCGGGCCAACGTCCTGACTTTC. Protein: CASLMPQSRANVLTF.

J is TRBJ2-2 and V is TRBV27; 16 nucleotides agree with TRBD2. This CDR3 has 21 amino acids. The germline V gene has CDR1 MNHEY and CDR2 SMNVEV (reference sequence). The V gene end was trimmed by 5 bases and the J gene end by 6 bases; junction bases not matched to a gene: 18. The DNA for the CDR3 is TGTGCCAGCAGTGCTTTGTCCCTTGGGACTAGCGGGAGGGGAGTTCCCGGGGAGCTGTTTTTT. Protein: CASSALSLGTSGRGVPGELFF.

J is TRBJ2-5 and V is TRBV14; TRBD1 agrees at 7 bases. There are 13 residues in the CDR3. V gave up 8 bases and J gave up 3 bases; unmatched junction bases: 6. CDR1 is SGHDN and CDR2 is FVKESK in the germline V gene. The CDR3 loop is CASRQGIEETQYF. The CDR3, as DNA: TGTGCCAGCCGACAGGGAATAGAAGAGACCCAGTACTTC.

The rearrangement uses TRBV7-9 and TRBJ2-7; possibly TRBD2 for D (6 bases). CDR1 and CDR2 from the germline V gene are SEHNR and FQNEAQ (reference sequence). CDR3 size: 13 residues. V lost 0 bases and J 3 bases, leaving 6 bases between the germline ends. The CDR3 nucleotides read TGTGCCAGCAGCTTAGCCGGGGGCTACGAGCAGTACTTC. Encoded protein: CASSLAGGYEQYF. Supplemented by reference TRBV7-9 and TRBJ2-7, the full variable domain reads DTGVSQNPRHKITKRGQNVTFRCDPISEHNRLYWYRQTLGQGPEFLTYFQNEAQLEKSRLLSDRFSAERPKGSFSTLEIQRTEQGDSAMYLCASSLAGGYEQYFGPGTRLTVT.

The chain links TRBV18 to TRBJ2-1, with a weak D call TRBD1 (5 bases). The CDR3 is 12 amino acids. V was cut by 3 bases and J by 8 bases, with 8 bases left in between. The V gene's germline CDR1 is KGHSH and CDR2 LQKENI. DNA of the CDR3: TGTGCCAGCTCACCTACAGGTTATGAGCAGTTCTTC. This sequence encodes CASSPTGYEQFF.

This rearrangement joins TRBV6-5 to TRBJ2-7, with unresolved D. The V end lost 0 bases, the J end lost 7 bases, and 10 bases lay between the germline ends. CDR1 is MNHEY, CDR2 SVGAGI, per germline. The CDR3 loop spans 13 amino acids. This CDR3 is CASSYSRADEQYF. In DNA, the CDR3 is TGTGCCAGCAGTTACTCAAGGGCAGATGAGCAGTACTTC.

The V gene is TRBV28, the J gene TRBJ2-1, with TRBD1 matching 10 bases. The germline V gene has CDR1 MDHEN and CDR2 SYDVKM. V lost 3 bases, J lost 3 bases, and 2 bases stayed unmatched. This CDR3 comprises 15 residues. The CDR3 bases are TGTGCCAGCAGTTTTGGACAGGGGGTCTACAATGAGCAGTTCTTC. Its translation: CASSFGQGVYNEQFF.

This rearrangement joins TRBV19 to TRBJ1-5; D ambiguous. Germline V gene sequence: CDR1 LNHDA, CDR2 SQIVND (reference sequence). This CDR3 has 14 residues. V dropped 6 bases and J dropped 7 bases, with 16 bases sitting between them. The CDR3 nucleotides are TGTGCCAGTAGGGAAACCATGTTAGGCCAGCCCCAGCATTTT. This gives the protein CASRETMLGQPQHF.

This clone turned up a few times. The chain uses TRBV2 and TRBJ2-3, with D maybe TRBD2 (6 bases). The CDR3 runs 14 residues. Germline CDR1 SNHLY, CDR2 FYNNEI. V was clipped by 6 bases and J by 3 bases, with 13 bases between them. CDR3 bases: TGTGCCAGCAGGTTAGCGGAGACGACAGATACGCAGTATTTT. Amino acid sequence: CASRLAETTDTQYF.

The chain couples TRBV7-9 to TRBJ2-7, with a weak D call TRBD1 (6 bases). V lost 5 bases to trimming and J lost 0 bases, with 11 bases between them. This CDR3 is built from 14 residues. CDR1 is SEHNR and CDR2 is FQNEAQ in the germline V gene (reference sequence). The CDR3 bases are TGTGCCAGCAGCCCTCAAGGGGGCTCCTACGAGCAGTACTTC. It yields the protein CASSPQGGSYEQYF.

V and J are TRBV5-5 and TRBJ2-5; 10 nucleotides align to TRBD2. Germline CDR1 is SGHKS and CDR2 is YYEKEE (reference sequence). The V segment lost 1 base and the J segment 0 bases; nucleotides outside the gene matches: 6. The CDR3 covers 17 residues. The CDR3 DNA reads as TGTGCCAGCAGCTTGCTAAGACTAGCGGGCTACCAAGAGACCCAGTACTTC. Protein sequence: CASSLLRLAGYQETQYF. Combining the CDR3 with reference TRBV5-5 and TRBJ2-5 gives the whole variable domain DAGVTQSPTHLIKTRGQQVTLRCSPISGHKSVSWYQQVLGQGPQFIFQYYEKEERGRGNFPDRFSARQFPNYSSELNVNALLLGDSALYLCASSLLRLAGYQETQYFGPGTRLLVL.

The chain has TRBV28 and TRBJ1-1; D gene uncertain. Trimming removed 3 bases from V and 3 bases from J, with 8 bases in between. Germline V CDR1 and CDR2: MDHEN, SYDVKM. This CDR3 spans 13 amino acids. CDR3: CASSFFRDTEAFF. The DNA of the CDR3 is TGTGCCAGCAGTTTTTTTCGGGACACTGAAGCTTTCTTT.

The CDR3 protein is CASSRDTLPIVEKLFF. CDR3 DNA sequence: TGTGCCAGCAGCCGGGACACCCTCCCGATTGTTGAAAAACTGTTTTTT. The chain couples TRBV9 to TRBJ1-4, with a possible D match to TRBD1 (6 bases). V dropped 4 bases and J dropped 7 bases, with 20 bases sitting between them. The CDR3 has 16 amino acids. Per the germline V gene, CDR1 is SGDLS and CDR2 is YYNGEE.